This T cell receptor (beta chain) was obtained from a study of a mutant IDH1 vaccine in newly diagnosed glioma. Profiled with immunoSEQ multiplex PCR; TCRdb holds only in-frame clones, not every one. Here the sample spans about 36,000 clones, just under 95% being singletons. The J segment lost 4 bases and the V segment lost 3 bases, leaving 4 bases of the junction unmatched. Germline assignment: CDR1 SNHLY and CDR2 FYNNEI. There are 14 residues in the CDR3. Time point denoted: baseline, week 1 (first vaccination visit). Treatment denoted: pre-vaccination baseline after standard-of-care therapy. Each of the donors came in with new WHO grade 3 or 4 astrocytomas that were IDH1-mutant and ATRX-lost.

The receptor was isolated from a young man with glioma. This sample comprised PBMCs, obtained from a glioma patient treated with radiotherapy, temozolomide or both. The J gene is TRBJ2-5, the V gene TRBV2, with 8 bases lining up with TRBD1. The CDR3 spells CASSDRTGTETQYF. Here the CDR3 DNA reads TGTGCCAGCAGTGATAGGACAGGGACAGAGACCCAGTACTTC.